The following is a T cell receptor (beta chain) sequence with its context. The antigen remains unidentified. The sample belongs to a study of T cell responses to AZD1222 COVID-19 vaccine. The study, taken as a whole, reports: Reportedly, nearly half of unique spike TCRs recognized epitopes outside B.1.351/B.1.1.7 mutations.

The method was immunoSEQ multiplex PCR; TCRdb's version includes in-frame clones alone and lacks a portion of them. The sample has around 150,000 clones, 80% to 95% seen once. Germline V lookup: CDR1 MDHEN, CDR2 SYDVKM. The CDR3 contains 10 residues. Trimming took 3 bases from V and 7 from J, leaving 1 base between them. Sequencing was performed on peripheral blood, taken 28 days after the second AZD1222 dose. The chain is built from TRBV28 and TRBJ2-1; D ambiguous. The sequence was obtained from an adult who received the AZD1222 COVID-19 vaccine. CDR3 coding DNA: TGTGCCAGCAGTTTGAATGAGCAGTTCTTC. Its protein product is CASSLNEQFF.